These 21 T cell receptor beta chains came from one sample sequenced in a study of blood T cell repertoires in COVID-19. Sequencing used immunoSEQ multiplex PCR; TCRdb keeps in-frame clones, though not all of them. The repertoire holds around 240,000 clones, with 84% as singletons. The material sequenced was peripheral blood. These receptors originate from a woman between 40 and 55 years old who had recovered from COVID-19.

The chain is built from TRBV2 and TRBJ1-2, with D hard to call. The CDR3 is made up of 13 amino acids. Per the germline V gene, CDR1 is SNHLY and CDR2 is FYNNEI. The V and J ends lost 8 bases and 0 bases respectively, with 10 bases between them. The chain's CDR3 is CASSAGPNYGYTF. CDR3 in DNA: TGTGCCAGCTCGGCAGGTCCTAACTATGGCTACACCTTC.

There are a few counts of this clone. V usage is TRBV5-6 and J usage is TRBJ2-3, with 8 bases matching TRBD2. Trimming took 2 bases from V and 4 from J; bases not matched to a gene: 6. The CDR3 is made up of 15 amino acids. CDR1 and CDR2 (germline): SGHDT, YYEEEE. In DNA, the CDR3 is TGTGCCAGCAGCTTCTTAGCGGGGTGGCCAGATACGCAGTATTTT. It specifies CASSFLAGWPDTQYF.

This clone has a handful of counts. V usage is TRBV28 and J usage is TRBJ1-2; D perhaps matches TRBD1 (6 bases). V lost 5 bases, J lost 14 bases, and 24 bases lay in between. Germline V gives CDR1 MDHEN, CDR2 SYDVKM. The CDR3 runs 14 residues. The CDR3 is CASSAPQGDGLRTF. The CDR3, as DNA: TGTGCCAGCAGTGCGCCACAGGGAGATGGTCTGCGGACCTTC.

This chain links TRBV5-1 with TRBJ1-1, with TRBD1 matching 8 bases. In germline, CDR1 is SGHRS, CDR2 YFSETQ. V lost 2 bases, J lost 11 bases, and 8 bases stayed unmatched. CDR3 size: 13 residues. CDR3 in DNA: TGCGCCAGCAGCTTAGGCCAGGGGGCGCGCGCTTTCTTT. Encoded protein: CASSLGQGARAFF.

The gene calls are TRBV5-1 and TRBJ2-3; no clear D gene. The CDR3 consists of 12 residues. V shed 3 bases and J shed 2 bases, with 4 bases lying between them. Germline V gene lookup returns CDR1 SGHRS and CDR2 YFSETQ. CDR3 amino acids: CASSSSTDTQYF. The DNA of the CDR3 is TGCGCCAGCAGCTCCTCCACAGATACGCAGTATTTT. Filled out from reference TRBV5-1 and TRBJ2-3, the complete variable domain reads KAGVTQTPRYLIKTRGQQVTLSCSPISGHRSVSWYQQTPGQGLQFLFEYFSETQRNKGNFPGRFSGRQFSNSRSEMNVSTLELGDSALYLCASSSSTDTQYFGPGTRLTVL.

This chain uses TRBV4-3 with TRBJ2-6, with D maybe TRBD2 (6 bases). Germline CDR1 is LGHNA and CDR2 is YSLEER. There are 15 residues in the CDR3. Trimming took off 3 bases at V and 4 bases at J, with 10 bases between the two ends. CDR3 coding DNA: TGCGCCAGCAGCCACGCGGGGTCAGGGGCCAACGTCCTGACTTTC. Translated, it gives CASSHAGSGANVLTF.

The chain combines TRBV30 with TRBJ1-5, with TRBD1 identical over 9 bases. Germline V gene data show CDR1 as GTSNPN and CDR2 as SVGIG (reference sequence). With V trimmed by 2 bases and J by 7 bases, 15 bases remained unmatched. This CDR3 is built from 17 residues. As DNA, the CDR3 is TGTGCCTGGAGTAAGAAACAGGGGGCCTTAGCGGGGCAGCCCCAGCATTTT. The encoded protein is CAWSKKQGALAGQPQHF.

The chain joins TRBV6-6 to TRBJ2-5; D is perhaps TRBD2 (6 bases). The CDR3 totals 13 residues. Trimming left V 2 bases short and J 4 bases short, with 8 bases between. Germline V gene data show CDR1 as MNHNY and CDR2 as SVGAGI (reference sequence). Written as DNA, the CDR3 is TGTGCCAGCAGTTACAGGGGAGGAGAGACCCAGTACTTC. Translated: CASSYRGGETQYF.

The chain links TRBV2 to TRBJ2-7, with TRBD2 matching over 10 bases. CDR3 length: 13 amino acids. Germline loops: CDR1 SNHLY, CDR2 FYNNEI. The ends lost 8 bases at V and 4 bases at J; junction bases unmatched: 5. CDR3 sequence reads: CASRTSGVYEQYF. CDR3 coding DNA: TGTGCCAGCCGTACTAGCGGGGTTTACGAGCAGTACTTC.

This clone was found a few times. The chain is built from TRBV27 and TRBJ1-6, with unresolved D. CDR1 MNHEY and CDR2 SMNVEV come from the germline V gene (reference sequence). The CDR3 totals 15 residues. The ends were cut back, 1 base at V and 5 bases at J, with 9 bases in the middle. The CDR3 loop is CASSLFVGNNSPLHF. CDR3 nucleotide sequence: TGTGCCAGCAGTTTATTCGTCGGTAATAATTCACCCCTCCACTTT.

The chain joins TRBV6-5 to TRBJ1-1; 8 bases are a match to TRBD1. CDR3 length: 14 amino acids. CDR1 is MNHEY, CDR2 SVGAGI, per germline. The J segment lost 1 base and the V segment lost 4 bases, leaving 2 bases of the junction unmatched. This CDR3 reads CASSWGTGNTEAFF. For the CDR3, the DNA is TGTGCCAGCAGTTGGGGGACAGGGAACACTGAAGCTTTCTTT.

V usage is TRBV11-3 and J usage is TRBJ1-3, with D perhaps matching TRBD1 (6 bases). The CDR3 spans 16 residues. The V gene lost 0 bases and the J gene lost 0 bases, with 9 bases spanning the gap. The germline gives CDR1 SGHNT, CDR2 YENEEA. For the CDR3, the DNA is TGTGCCAGCAGCTTAGACGGGACAATCTCTGGAAACACCATATATTTT. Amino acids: CASSLDGTISGNTIYF.

The CDR3 here is CAGQTGGTEAFF. The CDR3 bases are TGTGCCGGCCAGACAGGGGGCACTGAAGCTTTCTTT. The chain couples TRBV28 to TRBJ1-1, with 9 bases identical to TRBD1. V gave up 11 bases and J gave up 4 bases; unmatched junction bases: 5. This CDR3 is 12 amino acids long. Germline V CDR1 and CDR2: MDHEN, SYDVKM.

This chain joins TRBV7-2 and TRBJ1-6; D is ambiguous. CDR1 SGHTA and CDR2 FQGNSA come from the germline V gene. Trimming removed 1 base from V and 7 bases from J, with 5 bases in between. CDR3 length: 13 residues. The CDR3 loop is CASSLELNSPLHF. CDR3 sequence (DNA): TGTGCCAGCAGCTTAGAGCTCAATTCACCCCTCCACTTT.

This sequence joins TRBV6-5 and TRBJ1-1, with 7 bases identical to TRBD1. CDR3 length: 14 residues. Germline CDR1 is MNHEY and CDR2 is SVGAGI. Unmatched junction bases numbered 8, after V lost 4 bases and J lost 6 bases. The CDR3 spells CASSSGGLGAEAFF. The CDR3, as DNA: TGTGCCAGCAGTTCAGGGGGACTCGGGGCTGAAGCTTTCTTT.

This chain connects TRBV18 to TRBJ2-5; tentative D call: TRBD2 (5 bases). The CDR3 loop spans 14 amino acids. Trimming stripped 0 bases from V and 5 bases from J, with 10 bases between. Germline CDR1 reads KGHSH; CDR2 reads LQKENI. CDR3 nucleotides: TGTGCCAGCTCACCACCTTCTGGAGGCGAGACCCAGTACTTC. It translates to CASSPPSGGETQYF.

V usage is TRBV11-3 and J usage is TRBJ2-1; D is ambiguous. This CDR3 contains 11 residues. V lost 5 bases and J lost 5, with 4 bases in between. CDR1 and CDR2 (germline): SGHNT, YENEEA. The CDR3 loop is CASSPDNEQFF. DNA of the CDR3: TGTGCCAGCAGCCCCGACAATGAGCAGTTCTTC. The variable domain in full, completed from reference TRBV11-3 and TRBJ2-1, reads EAGVVQSPRYKIIEKKQPVAFWCNPISGHNTLYWYLQNLGQGPELLIRYENEEAVDDSQLPKDRFSAERLKGVDSTLKIQPAELGDSAVYLCASSPDNEQFFGPGTRLTVL.

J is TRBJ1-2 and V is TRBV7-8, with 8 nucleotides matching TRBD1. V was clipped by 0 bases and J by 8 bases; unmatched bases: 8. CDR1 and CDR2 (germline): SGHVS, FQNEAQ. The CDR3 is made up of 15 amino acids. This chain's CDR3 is CASSLAIQGAVGYTF. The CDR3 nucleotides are TGTGCCAGCAGCTTAGCGATTCAGGGGGCGGTGGGCTACACCTTC.

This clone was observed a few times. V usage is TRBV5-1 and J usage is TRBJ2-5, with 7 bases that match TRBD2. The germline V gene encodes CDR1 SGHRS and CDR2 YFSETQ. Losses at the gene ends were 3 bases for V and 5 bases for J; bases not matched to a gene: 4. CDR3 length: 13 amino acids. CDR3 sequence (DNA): TGCGCCAGCAGCTCGGGGGGAGGGGAGACCCAGTACTTC. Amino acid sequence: CASSSGGGETQYF.

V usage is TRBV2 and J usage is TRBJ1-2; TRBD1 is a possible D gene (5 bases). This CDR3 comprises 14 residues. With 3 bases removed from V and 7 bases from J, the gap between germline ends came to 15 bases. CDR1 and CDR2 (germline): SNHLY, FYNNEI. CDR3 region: CASSDPDRAFGYTF. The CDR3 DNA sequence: TGTGCCAGCAGTGACCCCGACAGAGCCTTTGGCTACACCTTC.

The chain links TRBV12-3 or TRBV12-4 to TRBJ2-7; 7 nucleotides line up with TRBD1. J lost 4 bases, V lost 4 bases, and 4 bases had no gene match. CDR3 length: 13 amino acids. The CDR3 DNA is TGTGCCAGCAGTTGGACGACAGGGTACGAGCAGTACTTC. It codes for CASSWTTGYEQYF.